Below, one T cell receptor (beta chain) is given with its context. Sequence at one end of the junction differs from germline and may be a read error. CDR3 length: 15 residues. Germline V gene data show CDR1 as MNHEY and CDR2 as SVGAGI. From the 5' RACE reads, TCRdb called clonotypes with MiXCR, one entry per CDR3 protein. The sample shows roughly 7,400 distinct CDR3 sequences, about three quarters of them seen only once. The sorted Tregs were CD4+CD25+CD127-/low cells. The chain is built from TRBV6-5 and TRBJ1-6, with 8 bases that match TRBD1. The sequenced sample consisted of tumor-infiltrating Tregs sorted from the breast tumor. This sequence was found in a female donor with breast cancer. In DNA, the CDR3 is TGTGCCGGCAGTTACTCAGGGGGCTTTAATTCACCCCTCCACTTT. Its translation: CAGSYSGGFNSPLHF.